The source of this TCR beta chain is a study of molecular identifiers for immune sequencing clone quantification. Whole-study context: Sequencing covered four of five parts into which replicate RNA from around 20,000 or 100,000 naive CD8 cells was split.

General study findings and limits: Clones carrying above 20 RNA copies accounted for over 99% of effector molecules, under 1% in naive cells. Even with 1 million or so naive cells present, spiked Jurkat TCR RNA from one cell was reportedly detectable.

This clonotype was observed many times. Its specificity is unknown. An end of the junction differs from the germline gene, which may be a read error. Sorting was used to obtain naive CD8 T cells (CD8+CD4-CCR7+CD45RA+). TCRdb re-called the PCR reads through MiXCR, storing one row per CDR3 protein. This table has a few hundred thousand distinct CDR3 sequences, 24% appearing once. This TCR was recovered from a human donor in good health. Some libraries in this study had Jurkat cell RNA spiked in. The sequenced material came from naive CD8+ T cells from blood, with Jurkat cell RNA spiked in. Subset specified: FACS-sorted CD8+CD4-CCR7+CD45RA+ naive T cells.

In DNA, the CDR3 is TGTGCCAGCAGCTTAGCGGGACAGACCTACGAGCAGTACTTC. This gives the protein CASSLAGQTYEQYF. The chain joins TRBV5-1 to TRBJ2-7; tentative D call: TRBD2 (8 bases). Germline lookup yields CDR1 SGHRS and CDR2 YFSETQ. The CDR3 totals 14 residues.